This entry features one T cell receptor (beta chain) sequence. J lost 0 bases, V lost 4 bases, and 12 bases had no gene match. Germline V lookup: CDR1 SGHRS, CDR2 YFSETQ. The CDR3 has 19 residues. These data originate in a study of blood T cell repertoires in COVID-19. At the level of the study: Whether acute or convalescent, the COVID-19 samples came from the United States, Italy and Spain. PBMCs, B-cell-depleted T cells, or T cells were the source of the cDNA or gDNA that made up the material.

In the source study's methods: Researchers report that nucleated cell counts were estimated from reference gene primer amplification. Profiling relied on immunoSEQ multiplex PCR, and the TCRdb table lists in-frame clones only, not all of them. That table gives V, J and clone size, and the DNA gave D and trimming. The profile covers 290,000 or so clones, with almost 85% appearing a single time and about 5.1% taken by the ten largest. The V and J genes are TRBV5-1 and TRBJ2-7; the match to TRBD2 covers 14 bases. Source material: peripheral blood. This clonotype was obtained from a middle-aged man with active or convalescent COVID-19. The CDR3 bases are TGCGCCAGCAGCAACACTCTTGGACTAGCGGGAGGTTTCTCCTACGAGCAGTACTTC. Its translation: CASSNTLGLAGGFSYEQYF.